This TCR beta chain was sequenced for a study of T cell responses to AZD1222 COVID-19 vaccine (dated by TCRdb to the early 2020s). Some background on the complete study: TCR sequencing covered 233 trial participants: 200 to 220 given two doses of AZD1222 and about 26 given two doses of MenACWY control vaccine. Trial participants were enrolled by age into subgroups of 18-55, 56-69 and 70-plus years, and roughly 150, 30 and 60 TCR-sequenced participants, respectively, were included in these subgroups. The research as a whole found: Because no samples from the day 14 peak response were available, repertoires could be characterized only after the peak T cell response. After two AZD1222 doses, spike-specific TCR breadth and depth were significantly higher than at day 0 and than in MenACWY recipients. Participants were mostly white British, with more females than males. The authors suggested clonal diversity may have been underestimated. Conclusions about previously exposed vaccinees are limited because only a handful of AZD1222 recipients were SARS-CoV-2 seropositive at baseline. Reportedly, close to half of the unique spike-specific TCRs recognized epitopes lying outside the regions that are mutated in the B.1.351 and B.1.1.7 variants. The 56-69-year group was small, and its depth increase did not reach significance, likely because of low power. The vaccine-associated CD4 TCRs covered the entire spike protein, and the dominant responses fell in regions 160-218 and 743-854.

Concerning this clone itself: No antigen is known for it. No much larger clone is present one base from it, and per-base qualities are unavailable.

The time point label for this specimen denotes: about 28 days (+/-7) after the second vaccine dose. Because spike-specific TCR depth and breadth did not differ between the two schedules, AZD1222 recipients who got a second dose at roughly 4 weeks were pooled with those who got a second dose at roughly 12 weeks. Vaccinee samples came from UK trials COV001 and COV002, including a single-blind randomized controlled phase 2/3 trial of AZD1222 (ChAdOx1 nCoV-19) in healthy adults. For TCRbeta chain sequencing, PBMC samples were collected from trial participants at day 0 and at day 28 after the second dose. The CDR3 regions of human TCRbeta chains were analyzed by immunosequencing. As for how the authors treated the data: Repertoire TCRs were checked for matches against a reference library of SARS-CoV-2-specific TCRs that had been generated using the MIRA antigen-specificity platform. Breadth was defined as the fraction of unique TCRs that were SARS-CoV-2-associated, and depth was defined as the fraction of total T cells that were SARS-CoV-2-associated. Using the MIRA data, every spike-specific TCR was mapped to the spike region that the TCR reacted to and assigned to either a CD4 or a CD8 class. Log10-transformed breadth and depth values were compared by one-way ANOVA with Sidak's multiple comparisons tests. TCRdb obtained this table from immuneACCESS and retained in-frame rearrangements with V and J assigned. These tables miss some clones; where compared with another copy, unresolved V genes account for less than half of the shortfall, and the remainder is unexplained. D and trimming were read from the DNA, whereas the V and J calls and clone size are those reported in that table. Recorded for this sample are some 200,000 clones; 88% of them occurred a single time. Jointly, the top ten make up about 25% of the sample.

CDR1 and CDR2 are drawn from the germline V gene: SGHTA, FQGNSA. The cysteine opens and the phenylalanine closes a CDR3 of 15 amino acids. Just CDR3 DNA is preserved here, 45 bases in frame from base 1. V loses 1 base at its end and J loses 4 bases; junction bases beyond the gene matches: 3. Specimen: peripheral blood, collected 28 days after the second AZD1222 dose. The V and J segments used are TRBV7-2 and TRBJ1-3, and TRBD1 matches 8 of the central bases. The sequence was obtained from an adult who received the AZD1222 COVID-19 vaccine. The CDR3 here reads CASSLDRGLGNTIYF. The DNA is as follows: TGTGCCAGCAGCTTAGACAGGGGGTTAGGAAACACCATATATTTT.